This record concerns one TCR beta chain sequence. The CDR3 runs 20 residues. The V segment lost 3 bases and the J segment 0 bases; nucleotides outside the gene matches: 17. Per the original data handling: Estimation of nucleated cell counts was performed using reference gene primer amplification. TCRdb keeps only in-frame clones here, not all; method: immunoSEQ multiplex PCR. V, J and clone size reflect that table, while D and trimming were determined from the DNA. The data contain about 75,000 clones, approximately 86% of them singletons. The sample is drawn from a study of blood T cell repertoires in COVID-19. Background on the study: Italy, Spain and the United States were the sources of the convalescent and acute COVID-19 samples. The cDNA or gDNA used as material had been derived from T cells, B-cell-depleted T cells, or PBMCs.

The V and J genes are TRBV23-1 and TRBJ1-5; 7 nucleotides line up with TRBD1. TRBV23-1 is treated as an ORF (open reading frame) with a function not yet certain. The sequence came from a woman aged 45-60 years with acute or convalescent COVID-19. The specimen was peripheral blood. The CDR3 loop is CASSHRGSRDRFCSNQPQHF. In DNA form, the CDR3 reads TGCGCCAGCAGTCACCGTGGGTCTCGGGACAGATTTTGTAGCAATCAGCCCCAGCATTTT.